This T cell receptor beta chain was sequenced during a study of T cell responses to AZD1222 COVID-19 vaccine. The table came from immunoSEQ multiplex PCR; TCRdb's copy has only in-frame clones and leaves some out. The data hold about 73,000 clones, with more than 70% observed a single time. The sample consisted of peripheral blood, taken on day 0 of AZD1222 vaccination. The clonotype was recovered from an adult in good health.

CDR3 DNA: TGTGCCAGCGCGGCGTTCAGACAGGGGGCAAGCACTGAAGCTTTCTTT. Its translation: CASAAFRQGASTEAFF. The chain employs TRBV25-1 and TRBJ1-1; 10 nucleotides match TRBD1. With 8 bases clipped from V and 4 bases from J, the junction kept 13 bases outside the gene matches. CDR1 is MGHDK and CDR2 is SYGVNS in the germline V gene. The CDR3 covers 16 residues.